One T cell receptor (beta chain) is described in this entry. No antigen is known for it. The V and J ends lost 4 bases and 4 bases respectively, with 10 bases between them. Germline V CDR1 and CDR2: MNHNY, SVGAGI (reference sequence). The CDR3 runs 13 residues. Original processing methods: Junction-only sequences without quality scores came from ImmunoSEQ, so filtering differed. Some clones are missing from TCRdb's copy, which holds only in-frame ones; the method was immunoSEQ multiplex PCR. V and J calls plus clone size are reproduced from that table; the DNA served to infer D and trimming. The sample records around 600,000 clones, about 96% being singletons. This record comes from a study of shared clonotypes between healthy human individuals. Donors had no recently reported acute infections or vaccinations and were HIV-negative. Overall study findings and caveats: Shared clonotypes: 4.5% to 6.5% naive CD4, roughly 4% naive CD8, 2% to 2.5% memory CD4, roughly 0.4% memory CD8.

Sequencing input: naive CD4+ T cells sorted from blood. Subset described: CD45RA+ positively selected. The chain combines TRBV6-6 with TRBJ1-2; D possibly corresponds to TRBD1 (5 bases). The receptor was isolated from a woman in her 30s in good health. Here the CDR3 reads CASSSGSGYGYTF. CDR3 nucleotides: TGTGCCAGCAGTTCAGGGTCGGGCTATGGCTACACCTTC.